One sample yielded the 28 T cell receptor beta chains listed below, sequenced in a study of blood T cell repertoires in COVID-19. Assay: immunoSEQ multiplex PCR; the TCRdb copy retains only in-frame clones and omits some. The sample yields approximately 200,000 clones, approximately 81% seen once. The sequenced sample was peripheral blood. Source of these receptors: a woman in her sixties or seventies who had recovered from COVID-19.

The chain is built from TRBV4-1 and TRBJ2-7; TRBD1 matches at 8 bases. Germline V gene lookup returns CDR1 MGHRA and CDR2 YSYEKL. Losses at the gene ends were 3 bases for V and 0 bases for J; bases not matched to a gene: 10. This CDR3 region has 17 residues. CDR3 in DNA: TGCGCCAGCAGCCATGTTATCAGGGGGCGCATCTCCTACGAGCAGTACTTC. Amino acid sequence: CASSHVIRGRISYEQYF.

V usage is TRBV27 and J usage is TRBJ2-1, with TRBD1 identical over 7 bases. V was pared by 2 bases and J by 6 bases, with 1 base of the junction left unmatched. This CDR3 region has 13 residues. CDR1 is MNHEY, CDR2 SMNVEV, per germline (reference sequence). The CDR3 spells CASSLTGVNEQFF. The DNA for the CDR3 is TGTGCCAGCAGTTTAACAGGGGTCAATGAGCAGTTCTTC.

The rearrangement links TRBV12-3 or TRBV12-4 to TRBJ2-1; 7 bases are shared with TRBD1. Germline trimming cut 8 bases from V and 9 bases from J; bases unmatched to any gene: 7. The CDR3 has 12 amino acids. CDR3 coding DNA: TGTGCCAGCGAGGGGGCGGAGGTTGAGCAGTTCTTC. Amino acids: CASEGAEVEQFF.

This clone was seen just once. The gene calls are TRBV9 and TRBJ1-1, with a weak D call TRBD1 (6 bases). Trimming removed 3 bases at V and 1 base at J, with 7 bases between. CDR3 size: 13 residues. The V gene's germline CDR1 is SGDLS and CDR2 YYNGEE. The CDR3 protein is CASSGTENTEAFF. CDR3 nucleotides: TGTGCCAGCAGCGGGACAGAGAACACTGAAGCTTTCTTT.

The chain joins TRBV6-6 to TRBJ1-2; no clear D gene. CDR1 MNHNY and CDR2 SVGAGI come from the germline V gene (reference sequence). This CDR3 region has 12 residues. V was pared by 2 bases and J by 2 bases, with 3 bases between. The CDR3 DNA reads TGTGCCAGCAGTTACGAGAACTATGGCTACACCTTC. Residues: CASSYENYGYTF.

The genes are TRBV18 and TRBJ2-2, with TRBD1 identical over 8 bases. The CDR3 extends over 16 amino acids. The V segment lost 4 bases and the J segment 0 bases; nucleotides outside the gene matches: 4. CDR1 and CDR2 from the germline V gene are KGHSH and LQKENI. CDR3 in DNA: TGTGCCAGCTCACAATCAGGGGGCTCGAACACCGGGGAGCTGTTTTTT. Translation gives CASSQSGGSNTGELFF.

This clone has more than one count but fewer than ten. This rearrangement joins TRBV15 to TRBJ2-3; 10 bases match TRBD2. This CDR3 contains 18 residues. The V and J ends lost 4 bases and 1 base, in that order; junction bases with no gene match: 11. The germline V gene has CDR1 LNHNV and CDR2 YYDKDF (reference sequence). This CDR3 reads CATSIRRKRGGGTDTQYF. Here the CDR3 DNA reads TGTGCCACCAGCATCAGAAGAAAGCGGGGGGGCGGCACAGATACGCAGTATTTT.

This clone was counted only a few times. The J gene is TRBJ1-1, the V gene TRBV7-2; D perhaps matches TRBD1 (6 bases). CDR3 length: 15 amino acids. V was cut by 4 bases and J by 4 bases, with 16 bases left in between. The germline V gene encodes CDR1 SGHTA and CDR2 FQGNSA. CDR3 sequence reads: CASSSGQPGITEAFF. The CDR3 DNA sequence: TGTGCCAGCAGCTCAGGACAGCCAGGTATCACTGAAGCTTTCTTT.

This chain joins TRBV19 and TRBJ1-5; TRBD1 matches 7 bases. Germline V gene data show CDR1 as LNHDA and CDR2 as SQIVND (reference sequence). V was clipped by 1 base and J by 0 bases; unmatched bases: 6. The CDR3 runs 17 residues. The CDR3 DNA reads as TGTGCCAGTAGTATAGTGACAGGGAGGAATAGCAATCAGCCCCAGCATTTT. This sequence encodes CASSIVTGRNSNQPQHF.

The chain uses TRBV5-1 and TRBJ1-6; D not certain. The CDR3 spans 13 residues. The V gene lost 0 bases and the J gene lost 11 bases, with 9 bases spanning the gap. From germline, CDR1 is SGHRS and CDR2 YFSETQ. DNA for the CDR3: TGCGCCAGCAGCTTGGCCGGGAGGCCACCCCTCCACTTT. Translation: CASSLAGRPPLHF.

Worth noting for this clone: A junction end diverges from the germline sequence, so it may reflect a read error. CDR3 in amino acids: CASTLKAGGINEQFF. The CDR3 DNA sequence: TGTGCCAGCACCTTAAAGGCGGGGGGGATCAATGAGCAGTTCTTC. This chain joins TRBV13 and TRBJ2-1, with 9 positions matching TRBD2. CDR1 PRHDT and CDR2 FYEKMQ come from the germline V gene (reference sequence). CDR3 length: 15 residues.

The chain joins TRBV9 to TRBJ2-3, with 10 positions matching TRBD2. This CDR3 is built from 17 residues. In germline, CDR1 is SGDLS, CDR2 YYNGEE. After removal of 0 bases from V and 6 bases from J, the junction contained 10 bases not matched to a gene. In DNA form, the CDR3 reads TGTGCCAGCAGCGTAGGGAGCGGGGGGGCATTTGTGGATACGCAGTATTTT. Translated, it gives CASSVGSGGAFVDTQYF.

J is TRBJ1-1 and V is TRBV18; D gene uncertain. CDR1 is KGHSH, CDR2 LQKENI, per germline. Trimming shortened V by 0 bases and J by 0 bases, and 8 bases separated the two germline ends. There are 15 residues in the CDR3. Here the CDR3 DNA reads TGTGCCAGCTCACCACCTCGACAAATGAACACTGAAGCTTTCTTT. Translation gives CASSPPRQMNTEAFF. Full variable domain (rest looked up from reference TRBV18 and TRBJ1-1): NAGVMQNPRHLVRRRGQEARLRCSPMKGHSHVYWYRQLPEEGLKFMVYLQKENIIDESGMPKERFSAEFPKEGPSILRIQQVVRGDSAAYFCASSPPRQMNTEAFFGQGTRLTVV.

As concerns this clone: This same CDR3 is encoded by further DNA sequences in the sample. V is TRBV5-1 and J is TRBJ2-3; D is possibly TRBD2 (6 bases). Trimming pared 2 bases from V and 3 bases from J, leaving 10 bases between. The CDR3 covers 14 residues. The V gene's germline CDR1 is SGHRS and CDR2 YFSETQ. The CDR3 nucleotides are TGCGCCAGCAGCTTTAGTGGAGGGACAGATACGCAGTATTTT. The encoded protein is CASSFSGGTDTQYF.

This clone has just one count. The gene calls are TRBV11-3 and TRBJ2-1; TRBD2 aligns across 9 bases. The junction had 12 bases not matched to a gene; V was cut back by 6 bases and J by 6 bases. Germline CDR1 SGHNT, CDR2 YENEEA. This CDR3 comprises 16 residues. CDR3 protein: CASSHEAGGLVNEQFF. For the CDR3, the DNA is TGTGCCAGCAGTCACGAGGCGGGGGGGCTGGTCAATGAGCAGTTCTTC.

In this sample, this clone turned up once. The V call is TRBV18, the J call TRBJ1-6, with TRBD1 matching 8 bases. The V segment lost 5 bases and the J segment 7 bases; nucleotides outside the gene matches: 16. Germline assignment: CDR1 KGHSH and CDR2 LQKENI. This CDR3 is built from 18 residues. The chain's CDR3 is CASSAIFPGGLTNSPLHF. The DNA of the CDR3 is TGTGCCAGCTCAGCAATATTTCCAGGGGGCCTTACCAATTCACCCCTCCACTTT.

This clone was found once. The chain has TRBV9 and TRBJ2-5, with a weak D call TRBD2 (5 bases). The CDR3 sequence is 13 residues long. V was clipped by 0 bases and J by 11 bases, with 14 bases between them. CDR1 is SGDLS and CDR2 is YYNGEE in the germline V gene. The CDR3, as DNA: TGTGCCAGCAGCGTAGTGGACCGCGGGTCACAGTACTTC. It translates to CASSVVDRGSQYF.

V and J are TRBV9 and TRBJ2-7; 13 nucleotides match TRBD2. The CDR3 consists of 15 residues. V lost 0 bases to trimming and J lost 4 bases; unmatched junction nucleotides: 1. Germline V lookup: CDR1 SGDLS, CDR2 YYNGEE. CDR3 DNA sequence: TGTGCCAGCAGCGTAGGGACTAGCGGGGGATACGAGCAGTACTTC. This sequence encodes CASSVGTSGGYEQYF.

The CDR3 DNA is TGTGCCAGCGGGACAGGGCCGCCCCAGCATTTT. It codes for CASGTGPPQHF. The V gene is TRBV2, the J gene TRBJ1-5, with 9 bases that match TRBD1. Trimming cost V 8 bases and J 9 bases; bases outside gene matches: 2. Germline values: CDR1 SNHLY, CDR2 FYNNEI. The CDR3 sequence is 11 residues long.

This clone was seen a single time. The genes are TRBV4-1 and TRBJ2-3; 9 nucleotides line up with TRBD1. CDR1 and CDR2 from the germline V gene are MGHRA and YSYEKL. The CDR3 extends over 15 amino acids. After removal of 1 base from V and 6 bases from J, the junction contained 5 bases not matched to a gene. CDR3 in amino acids: CASSQADRGTDTQYF. The CDR3 region has the DNA TGCGCCAGCAGCCAAGCAGACAGGGGGACGGATACGCAGTATTTT.

The rearrangement uses TRBV15 and TRBJ2-2, with D unclear. Germline V gene data show CDR1 as LNHNV and CDR2 as YYDKDF (reference sequence). This CDR3 region has 13 residues. V lost 5 bases and J 6 bases, leaving 10 bases between the germline ends. CDR3 amino acids: CATSGRLSGELFF. For the CDR3, the DNA is TGTGCCACCAGCGGCAGACTCTCCGGGGAGCTGTTTTTT.

This chain uses TRBV11-2 with TRBJ2-7, with D hard to call. Trimming cost V 1 base and J 0 bases, with 7 bases left between them. Germline assignment: CDR1 SGHAT and CDR2 FQNNGV. This CDR3 contains 14 residues. The CDR3 reads CASSLARSSYEQYF. For the CDR3, the DNA is TGTGCCAGCAGCTTAGCGAGGAGCTCCTACGAGCAGTACTTC.

V and J are TRBV29-1 and TRBJ1-2; TRBD1 might be the D (6 bases). CDR1 is SQVTM and CDR2 is ANQGSEA in the germline V gene. Trimming cost V 7 bases and J 0 bases, with 9 bases left between them. The CDR3 is made up of 12 amino acids. CDR3 sequence: CSGGGANYGYTF. The CDR3 DNA reads TGCAGCGGAGGGGGGGCTAACTATGGCTACACCTTC.

The chain has TRBV11-2 and TRBJ2-7; tentatively, D is TRBD1 (5 bases). This CDR3 has 14 amino acids. Per the germline V gene, CDR1 is SGHAT and CDR2 is FQNNGV. The V end lost 1 base, the J end lost 2 bases, and 9 bases lay between the germline ends. CDR3 residues: CASSLAGKTYEQYF. In DNA, the CDR3 is TGTGCCAGCAGCTTAGCAGGGAAAACCTACGAGCAGTACTTC.

This clone was counted many times. Other DNA sequences within the sample encode an identical CDR3. The V and J genes are TRBV6-5 and TRBJ2-1; the D gene is possibly TRBD2 (5 bases). Trimming left V 0 bases short and J 6 bases short, with 9 bases between. Germline CDR1 MNHEY, CDR2 SVGAGI. The CDR3 extends over 14 amino acids. The CDR3 DNA reads TGTGCCAGCAGTTACTCGAACCGGGGCAATGAGCAGTTCTTC. As protein: CASSYSNRGNEQFF.

V is TRBV30 and J is TRBJ1-2; D is unclear. The CDR3 spans 14 residues. V lost 3 bases to trimming and J lost 8 bases, with 19 bases between them. Germline CDR1 is GTSNPN and CDR2 is SVGIG (reference sequence). The CDR3 nucleotides read TGTGCCTGGAGGACTCCAAGAACTCTCACAGGCTACACCTTC. It codes for CAWRTPRTLTGYTF.

This clone turned up a few times. The chain combines TRBV7-8 with TRBJ2-1; 13 positions match TRBD2. The CDR3 contains 19 residues. CDR1 and CDR2 from the germline V gene are SGHVS and FQNEAQ. The V and J ends lost 5 bases and 12 bases, in that order; junction bases with no gene match: 22. The CDR3 is CASSPGQATGLAGTRWQFF. The CDR3 DNA follows: TGTGCCAGCAGCCCCGGACAGGCGACGGGACTAGCGGGGACCCGGTGGCAGTTCTTC. The full variable domain, completed using reference TRBV7-8 and TRBJ2-1, is GAGVSQSPRYKVAKRGQDVALRCDPISGHVSLFWYQQALGQGPEFLTYFQNEAQLDKSGLPSDRFFAERPEGSVSTLKIQRTQQEDSAVYLCASSPGQATGLAGTRWQFFGPGTRLTVL.

The chain is built from TRBV30 and TRBJ1-1; no firm D call. Germline CDR1 is GTSNPN and CDR2 is SVGIG (reference sequence). This CDR3 is built from 12 residues. The V and J ends lost 4 bases and 4 bases respectively, with 10 bases between them. CDR3 region: CAWKRLPTEAFF. The CDR3 coding sequence is TGTGCCTGGAAACGACTACCCACTGAAGCTTTCTTT.